The TCR beta chain under discussion was sequenced for a study of blood T cell repertoires in COVID-19 (TCRdb year 2020). Describing the broader study: The collaborator samples originated in the United States, Italy and Spain and spanned the acute and convalescent phases of COVID-19. The material from the prospective study consisted of cDNA or gDNA derived from T cells, B-cell-depleted T cells, or PBMCs. Deeply sampled blood TCRbeta repertoires from subjects exposed to, actively infected with, or recovered from COVID-19 were included in the dataset. A freely available public database, intended as a resource for researchers studying the immune response to SARS-CoV-2, is where the repertoires were released. Samples came from the ongoing ImmuneRACE study (first 160 participants) plus 1,254 subjects from 6 global collaborators. Nearly every sample came with metadata listing a de-identified subject ID, COVID-19 status, age in years and sex. Where HLA class I and class II types were available, the types were taken from metadata supplied by the sample provider, not from assay-based typing.

The CDR3 has 12 amino acids, counting the end cysteine and phenylalanine. Of the read, only the CDR3 DNA is kept; its 36 bases are in frame from base 1. As encoded in the germline V gene (reference sequence), CDR1 is SGHNT while CDR2 is YYREEE. Cut back by 4 bases and 7 bases, the V and J ends lie 9 bases apart. The immunoSEQ Assay, a bias-controlled multiplex PCR, was used to amplify TCRbeta CDR3 regions from genomic DNA. On the authors' methods: Within the assay, amplification of reference gene primers was used to estimate how many nucleated cells each sample contained. To quantify the absolute abundance of each unique TCRbeta CDR3 rearrangement, sequence reads were collapsed and filtered. For each sample, productive Simpson clonality was calculated by taking the square root of Simpson's diversity index across productive rearrangements. TCRdb provides this immuneACCESS table in a form limited to in-frame rearrangements. Some clones are lacking; in checked studies, under half of them reflect an unresolved V gene, and why the rest are absent is not known. V, J and clone size are taken as reported in that table, and D and trimming were inferred from the DNA itself. The sample records about 200,000 clones, around 83% of which are singletons. Over 10% of the sample comes from the top ten.

Overall results and qualifications from the work: The amount of clinical and demographic metadata varied by source and participant and was provided uncurated.

The collaborating institutions used their own protocols to collect whole blood in K2EDTA tubes. For TCRbeta analysis, collaborator samples were shipped as frozen whole blood, as isolated PBMCs, or as DNA extracted from either sample type. Points on this clone: Its specific antigen is unknown. Base qualities are not at hand, and no much larger clone is one base apart.

Input material: peripheral blood. The origin of this receptor is a human donor in a cohort sampled during active COVID-19. The chain is assembled from TRBV5-4 and TRBJ2-1; the D gene lacks a confident call. The DNA reads as follows: TGTGCCAGCAGCCGAGTCGATAATGAGCAGTTCTTC. It codes for CASSRVDNEQFF.